A single sample gave rise to the 18 T cell receptor beta chains below, sequenced in a study of blood T cell repertoires in COVID-19. Sequenced by immunoSEQ multiplex PCR; TCRdb stores in-frame clones only, minus some. The repertoire holds about 200,000 clones, about 83% seen once, with approximately 8% in the top ten. The sample comprised peripheral blood. All receptors derive from a woman aged 45 to 65 with active or convalescent COVID-19.

V and J are TRBV19 and TRBJ2-2; possible D gene TRBD2, 6 bases. The CDR3 spans 16 residues. The V gene's germline CDR1 is LNHDA and CDR2 SQIVND (reference sequence). The V and J ends lost 4 bases and 5 bases respectively, with 17 bases between them. The CDR3 is CASSTRDGGGTGELFF. The CDR3 coding sequence is TGTGCCAGTAGTACTCGGGACGGCGGAGGGACCGGGGAGCTGTTTTTT.

The V call is TRBV4-2, the J call TRBJ2-4; 7 bases are shared with TRBD2. Germline lookup yields CDR1 LGHNA and CDR2 YNFKEQ. This CDR3 spans 15 amino acids. V was clipped by 0 bases and J by 10 bases; unmatched bases: 9. For the CDR3, the DNA is TGTGCCAGCAGCCAAGATCACAACTCCGGGGGGATTCAGTACTTC. This encodes CASSQDHNSGGIQYF.

The chain recombines TRBV18 with TRBJ1-2, with TRBD1 identical over 9 bases. Germline V gives CDR1 KGHSH, CDR2 LQKENI. V gave up 3 bases and J gave up 2 bases; unmatched junction bases: 10. This CDR3 is built from 17 residues. CDR3 protein: CASSPRDRVLRNYGYTF. CDR3 in DNA: TGTGCCAGCTCACCCAGGGACAGGGTCCTGAGGAACTATGGCTACACCTTC.

The V call is TRBV6-4, the J call TRBJ2-1; 10 nucleotides align to TRBD1. Germline V gene lookup returns CDR1 MRHNA and CDR2 SNTAGT. V shed 2 bases, J shed 9 bases, and the junction held 7 bases outside the gene matches. The CDR3 runs 15 residues. CDR3 sequence: CASSDRTGGGAEQFF. In nucleotides, the CDR3 is TGTGCCAGCAGTGACCGGACAGGGGGAGGAGCTGAGCAGTTCTTC.

This chain uses TRBV2 with TRBJ2-7, with D maybe TRBD2 (5 bases). The V end lost 6 bases, the J end lost 0 bases, and 12 bases lay between the germline ends. From germline, CDR1 is SNHLY and CDR2 FYNNEI. This CDR3 is 14 amino acids long. In DNA, the CDR3 is TGTGCCAGCAGGGAGGTCCCCCCCTCCTACGAGCAGTACTTC. Its protein product is CASREVPPSYEQYF.

This clone was seen more than once but under ten times. This chain links TRBV6-2 or TRBV6-3 with TRBJ1-5; D perhaps matches TRBD1 (5 bases). Trimming took 2 bases from V and 5 from J, leaving 13 bases between them. The CDR3 runs 15 residues. CDR1 is MNHEY, CDR2 SVGEGT, per germline. The DNA of the CDR3 is TGTGCCAGCAGTTACAGCAGGGTGTTCGATCAGCCCCAGCATTTT. Its translation is CASSYSRVFDQPQHF.

The chain employs TRBV7-6 and TRBJ2-1, with TRBD2 identical over 14 bases. Germline CDR1 and CDR2: SGHVS and FNYEAQ. V shed 7 bases and J 10 bases; nucleotides not matched to a gene: 9. The CDR3 has 15 residues. The CDR3 bases are TGTGCCAGCAACCCGGGACTAGCGGGAGACAGGGAGCAGTTCTTC. The encoded protein is CASNPGLAGDREQFF.

The chain recombines TRBV11-2 with TRBJ2-7, with 7 bases that match TRBD2. J was trimmed by 2 bases and V by 3 bases; bases with no gene match: 4. This CDR3 contains 14 residues. Germline CDR1 SGHAT, CDR2 FQNNGV. The CDR3 protein is CASSFWGRAYEQYF. The CDR3 nucleotides read TGTGCCAGCAGCTTCTGGGGGAGGGCCTACGAGCAGTACTTC. Full variable domain (missing parts from reference TRBV11-2 and TRBJ2-7): EAGVAQSPRYKIIEKRQSVAFWCNPISGHATLYWYQQILGQGPKLLIQFQNNGVVDDSQLPKDRFSAERLKGVDSTLKIQPAKLEDSAVYLCASSFWGRAYEQYFGPGTRLTVT.

The rearrangement joins TRBV5-1 to TRBJ1-3, with TRBD1 matching 7 bases. Germline V gene data show CDR1 as SGHRS and CDR2 as YFSETQ. This CDR3 contains 16 residues. Unmatched junction bases numbered 7, after V lost 4 bases and J lost 0 bases. The CDR3 region is CASSPGDRFSGNTIYF. CDR3 nucleotide sequence: TGCGCCAGCAGCCCGGGGGACAGATTCTCTGGAAACACCATATATTTT. Variable domain in full (rest from reference TRBV5-1 and TRBJ1-3): KAGVTQTPRYLIKTRGQQVTLSCSPISGHRSVSWYQQTPGQGLQFLFEYFSETQRNKGNFPGRFSGRQFSNSRSEMNVSTLELGDSALYLCASSPGDRFSGNTIYFGEGSWLTVV.

This chain uses TRBV9 with TRBJ1-3; 8 bases fit TRBD1. This CDR3 is 14 amino acids long. Germline V lookup: CDR1 SGDLS, CDR2 YYNGEE. Trimming took 3 bases from V and 4 from J; bases not matched to a gene: 3. The CDR3 bases are TGTGCCAGCAGCGCCAGGGGGCTAGGAAACACCATATATTTT. Its protein product is CASSARGLGNTIYF.

The chain couples TRBV6-6 to TRBJ2-3; D may be TRBD2 (7 bases). Germline CDR1 and CDR2: MNHNY and SVGAGI (reference sequence). The CDR3 runs to 16 residues. V gave up 5 bases and J gave up 1 base, with 16 bases separating them. The CDR3 is CASSRPGGLRTDTQYF. DNA for the CDR3: TGTGCCAGCAGTCGACCGGGGGGCCTCCGCACAGATACGCAGTATTTT.

This chain connects TRBV18 to TRBJ2-4; perhaps TRBD2 as D (6 bases). Germline V gene lookup returns CDR1 KGHSH and CDR2 LQKENI. Trimming took off 2 bases at V and 11 bases at J, with 10 bases between the two ends. This CDR3 region has 12 residues. This chain's CDR3 is CASSPEREVQYF. The CDR3 DNA sequence: TGTGCCAGCTCACCAGAGAGGGAGGTTCAGTACTTC.

This chain joins TRBV28 and TRBJ1-1; 11 bases are shared with TRBD1. CDR1 is MDHEN, CDR2 SYDVKM, per germline. CDR3 length: 15 residues. J gave up 7 bases and V 5 bases, and 9 bases lay outside the gene matches. The DNA for the CDR3 is TGTGCCAGCAGTGTCGGGACAGGGGGAGTAGGTGAAGCTTTCTTT. Translation gives CASSVGTGGVGEAFF.

The chain uses TRBV19 and TRBJ1-1; no firm D call. Trimming cost V 3 bases and J 10 bases, with 12 bases left between them. Germline values: CDR1 LNHDA, CDR2 SQIVND (reference sequence). There are 12 residues in the CDR3. DNA for the CDR3: TGTGCCAGTAGTATTCAGGCCGCTCGAGCTTTCTTT. The encoded protein is CASSIQAARAFF.

V usage is TRBV5-1 and J usage is TRBJ2-2, with D possibly matching TRBD2 (5 bases). Between the trimmed V and J ends, which lost 5 bases and 8 bases, there was a span of 10 bases. Looked up from germline, CDR1 is SGHRS and CDR2 is YFSETQ. CDR3 length equals 12 residues. The CDR3 DNA reads TGCGCCAGCAGTTATAGCGAGGGGGAGCTGTTTTTT. Its translation: CASSYSEGELFF.

The chain couples TRBV14 to TRBJ1-1, with D hard to call. The V gene's germline CDR1 is SGHDN and CDR2 FVKESK. V was pared by 4 bases and J by 2 bases, with 17 bases between. The CDR3 covers 16 residues. The CDR3 reads CASSRRTTRGNTEAFF. The DNA for the CDR3 is TGTGCCAGCAGCCGGCGGACTACCCGGGGTAACACTGAAGCTTTCTTT.

The chain employs TRBV2 and TRBJ1-2; the D gene is possibly TRBD1 (5 bases). The V end lost 8 bases, the J end lost 4 bases, and 11 bases lay between the germline ends. Germline-derived CDR1 and CDR2 are SNHLY and FYNNEI. CDR3 length equals 12 residues. CDR3: CASGKTVYGYTF. The CDR3 DNA follows: TGTGCCAGCGGAAAGACAGTCTATGGCTACACCTTC.

The V call is TRBV9, the J call TRBJ2-7, with 12 positions matching TRBD2. Germline assignment: CDR1 SGDLS and CDR2 YYNGEE. J gave up 1 base and V 4 bases, and 6 bases lay outside the gene matches. This CDR3 has 16 amino acids. The CDR3 DNA follows: TGTGCCAGCAGCCCTGGACTAGCGGGACTGTCCTACGAGCAGTACTTC. Amino acids: CASSPGLAGLSYEQYF.